This paragraph covers one TCR beta chain sequence. The V gene lost 1 base and the J gene lost 1 base, with 13 bases spanning the gap. This CDR3 comprises 16 residues. Germline V lookup: CDR1 LGHNA, CDR2 YNFKEQ. The data are from a study of cytomegalovirus exposure and HLA in healthy donors. Using immunoSEQ multiplex PCR, the repertoire was profiled, and TCRdb retains in-frame clones only, with some absent. Counted here are 65,000 to 80,000 clones, approximately 94% occurring once; the ten biggest clones make up approximately 3.6%. Sequences were obtained from PBMCs. The origin of this receptor is a woman between 18 and 29 years old in good health and CMV-seropositive. The chain carries TRBV4-2 and TRBJ2-5; D not certain. In DNA form, the CDR3 reads TGTGCCAGCAGCCAAGTTTTGAAACAGAGCCAAGAGACCCAGTACTTC. This sequence encodes CASSQVLKQSQETQYF.